These 24 T cell receptor beta chains share one sample of origin, sequenced in a study of vaccination effects on CD4 cells after COVID-19. Peptide-pool stimulation followed by sequencing identified expanded antigen-specific CD4+ clonotypes in the ViraFEST assay. Scientists isolated CD4+ T cells after a roughly ten-day culture period ended. Absence of prior SARS-CoV-2 infection characterized the vaccine recipients, who showed negative nucleocapsid antibodies. The assay was immunoSEQ multiplex PCR, and TCRdb's table has in-frame clones only and misses some. In the table there are approximately 30,000 clones, 73% of which are singletons. No antigens are known for them. The sequenced sample was CD4+ T cells from PBMCs cultured with HCoV-OC43 spike peptides, obtained before COVID-19 vaccination. Subset noted: HCoV-OC43 spike overlapping peptide pool stimulation. Every receptor here comes from a human donor who received a COVID-19 vaccine.

The chain recombines TRBV7-2 with TRBJ1-4; perhaps TRBD1 as D (5 bases). Trimming stripped 5 bases from V and 3 bases from J, with 10 bases between. CDR3 length: 14 residues. Germline CDR1 is SGHTA and CDR2 is FQGNSA. The CDR3, as DNA: TGTGCCAGCAGCACACAGGTTTCTAATGAAAAACTGTTTTTT. Its protein product is CASSTQVSNEKLFF.

This clone has a handful of counts. The J gene is TRBJ2-2, the V gene TRBV4-3, with D possibly TRBD2 on 5 matching bases. Germline loops: CDR1 LGHNA, CDR2 YSLEER. The CDR3 is made up of 14 amino acids. The V end lost 0 bases, the J end lost 4 bases, and 6 bases lay between the germline ends. CDR3 loop: CASSQDSATGELFF. CDR3 sequence (DNA): TGCGCCAGCAGCCAAGATAGCGCCACCGGGGAGCTGTTTTTT.

The genes are TRBV28 and TRBJ1-5; D is unresolved. V shed 4 bases and J shed 0 bases, with 13 bases lying between them. The CDR3 loop spans 16 amino acids. Germline V gives CDR1 MDHEN, CDR2 SYDVKM. The CDR3 region has the DNA TGTGCCAGCAGTTCCCCCAGGACCGGTAGCAATCAGCCCCAGCATTTT. Protein: CASSSPRTGSNQPQHF.

The chain is built from TRBV10-3 and TRBJ1-6; no clear D gene. Germline lookup yields CDR1 ENHRY and CDR2 SYGVKD. The germline V and J ends were trimmed by 8 bases and 10 bases, with 12 bases remaining between them. This CDR3 spans 12 amino acids. The CDR3 sequence is CAIAPGASPLHF. CDR3 nucleotide sequence: TGTGCCATCGCGCCAGGAGCCTCACCCCTCCACTTT.

This chain joins TRBV3-1 (or the pseudogene TRBV3-2) and TRBJ1-1; perhaps TRBD1 as D (5 bases). There are 13 residues in the CDR3. CDR1 is LGHDT, CDR2 YNNKEL, per germline (reference sequence). Trimming cost V 4 bases and J 2 bases, with 8 bases left between them. Written as DNA, the CDR3 is TGTGCCAGCAGCCGGGGCATTAACACTGAAGCTTTCTTT. Translating gives CASSRGINTEAFF.

DNA of the CDR3: TGTGCCAGCAGCCATGCTAACCTAGGGCAGTACTTC. It yields the protein CASSHANLGQYF. V is TRBV7-9 and J is TRBJ2-7; D is undetermined. The CDR3 contains 12 residues. The germline V gene encodes CDR1 SEHNR and CDR2 FQNEAQ (reference sequence). V was shortened by 5 bases and J by 9 bases, with 14 bases between the two germline ends.

This chain connects TRBV6-5 to TRBJ2-7, with D possibly called TRBD1 or TRBD2 (5 bases each). Deletions cut 5 bases from V and 2 bases from J, with 13 bases between. Germline V gives CDR1 MNHEY, CDR2 SVGAGI. The CDR3 has 14 amino acids. The CDR3 loop reads CASSKWDGTYEQYF. The CDR3 DNA is TGTGCCAGCAGTAAATGGGACGGAACCTACGAGCAGTACTTC.

This clone came up once. The chain employs TRBV28 and TRBJ2-2; either TRBD1 or TRBD2 may supply D (5 bases each). V was shortened by 3 bases and J by 1 base, with 12 bases between the two germline ends. This CDR3 contains 16 residues. Germline V gene data show CDR1 as MDHEN and CDR2 as SYDVKM. The DNA for the CDR3 is TGTGCCAGCAGTTTGAGTGGGACGGGGAACACCGGGGAGCTGTTTTTT. Its translation is CASSLSGTGNTGELFF.

The chain has TRBV7-9 and TRBJ1-4, with a possible D match to TRBD1 (6 bases). The germline CDR1 and CDR2 sequences are SEHNR and FQNEAQ (reference sequence). V was clipped by 4 bases and J by 0 bases, with 9 bases between them. There are 15 residues in the CDR3. The CDR3 loop reads CASSYGTTTNEKLFF. CDR3 sequence (DNA): TGTGCCAGCAGCTACGGGACAACAACTAATGAAAAACTGTTTTTT.

The genes are TRBV28 and TRBJ2-1; TRBD2 aligns across 12 bases. Germline values: CDR1 MDHEN, CDR2 SYDVKM. CDR3 length equals 16 residues. The trim removed 6 bases at V and 8 bases at J, leaving 11 bases unmatched. The CDR3 DNA follows: TGTGCCAGCAGCACCCTAGCGGGAGGGGAGTCGGATGAGCAGTTCTTC. Amino acids: CASSTLAGGESDEQFF.

The chain employs TRBV2 and TRBJ1-5; no clear D. Between the trimmed V and J ends, which lost 8 bases and 1 base, there was a span of 18 bases. From germline, CDR1 is SNHLY and CDR2 FYNNEI. This CDR3 region has 16 residues. The CDR3 DNA reads as TGTGCCAGCGGGAAAGGAGGGCTGTGGAGCAATCAGCCCCAGCATTTT. This codes for CASGKGGLWSNQPQHF.

The chain uses TRBV7-9 and TRBJ2-3; 7 nucleotides align to TRBD2. J gave up 3 bases and V 1 base, and 7 bases lay outside the gene matches. From germline, CDR1 is SEHNR and CDR2 FQNEAQ (reference sequence). The CDR3 extends over 16 amino acids. The CDR3 nucleotides read TGTGCCAGCAGCTTAGGATGGGCGGGAGAGACAGATACGCAGTATTTT. It yields the protein CASSLGWAGETDTQYF.

The sample holds one count of this clone. The chain links TRBV6-2 or TRBV6-3 to TRBJ2-4; D may correspond to TRBD1 or TRBD2 (6 bases each). CDR1 is MNHEY, CDR2 SVGEGT, per germline. The CDR3 is made up of 15 amino acids. With 6 bases removed from V and 2 bases from J, the gap between germline ends came to 14 bases. The CDR3 protein is CASSKEGGTKNIQYF. Here the CDR3 DNA reads TGTGCCAGCAGCAAAGAAGGGGGGACCAAAAACATTCAGTACTTC.

The genes are TRBV10-3 and TRBJ1-1; D gene ambiguous. V was pared by 2 bases and J by 0 bases, with 13 bases between. CDR3 length equals 16 residues. Looked up from germline, CDR1 is ENHRY and CDR2 is SYGVKD. CDR3 sequence (DNA): TGTGCCATCAGTGAGGGGGTCCTTCTCATGAACACTGAAGCTTTCTTT. The encoded protein is CAISEGVLLMNTEAFF.

The chain carries TRBV5-4 and TRBJ2-3, with 11 nucleotides matching TRBD2. CDR1 and CDR2 from the germline V gene are SGHNT and YYREEE (reference sequence). CDR3 length: 15 residues. J gave up 4 bases and V 3 bases, and 4 bases lay outside the gene matches. This chain's CDR3 is CASSSRLAGPDTQYF. In DNA form, the CDR3 reads TGTGCCAGCAGCTCCCGACTAGCGGGACCAGATACGCAGTATTTT.

V usage is TRBV9 and J usage is TRBJ2-1, with D perhaps given as TRBD1 or TRBD2 (6 bases each). The CDR3 sequence is 13 residues long. CDR1 and CDR2 from the germline V gene are SGDLS and YYNGEE. V lost 4 bases and J lost 7, with 12 bases in between. The CDR3 is CASSIQGRNEQFF. CDR3 nucleotide sequence: TGTGCCAGCAGCATCCAGGGGAGGAATGAGCAGTTCTTC.

The CDR3, as DNA: TGTGCCAGCAGCTCCCGGGGGGCGGGAGCCGGGGAGCTGTTTTTT. This translates into CASSSRGAGAGELFF. The rearrangement links TRBV11-3 to TRBJ2-2; a weak D match, TRBD2 (7 bases). Trimming took 4 bases from V and 6 from J, leaving 15 bases between them. The CDR3 is 15 amino acids. Germline CDR1 SGHNT, CDR2 YENEEA.

This rearrangement joins TRBV4-1 to TRBJ2-3; 10 bases line up with TRBD2. This CDR3 contains 17 residues. V dropped 0 bases and J dropped 2; count of bases not matched to a gene: 5. The germline V gene has CDR1 MGHRA and CDR2 YSYEKL. Here the CDR3 reads CASSQELSGGATDTQYF. The CDR3 DNA reads TGCGCCAGCAGCCAAGAGTTGAGCGGGGGGGCCACAGATACGCAGTATTTT.

This clone was seen more than once but under ten times. V usage is TRBV11-2 and J usage is TRBJ2-5; 8 bases align to TRBD2. Trimming removed 4 bases from V and 2 bases from J; junction bases left unmatched: 6. The CDR3 loop spans 15 amino acids. Germline values: CDR1 SGHAT, CDR2 FQNNGV. CDR3 DNA: TGTGCCAGCAGCTACATAGCGGGGAGACAAGAGACCCAGTACTTC. This codes for CASSYIAGRQETQYF.

The chain couples TRBV30 to TRBJ2-7; D possibly corresponds to TRBD1 (5 bases). The V gene lost 0 bases and the J gene lost 6 bases, with 15 bases spanning the gap. CDR1 GTSNPN and CDR2 SVGIG come from the germline V gene (reference sequence). The CDR3 extends over 14 amino acids. The CDR3 DNA follows: TGTGCCTGGAGTGTACTCAGGGAAGCTGGCGAGCAGTACTTC. Amino acid sequence: CAWSVLREAGEQYF.

In its sample, this clone was seen a few times. The V gene is TRBV7-8, the J gene TRBJ1-1; TRBD1 might be the D (5 bases). V lost 0 bases, J lost 1 base, and 15 bases lay in between. CDR3 length: 17 residues. CDR1 is SGHVS, CDR2 FQNEAQ, per germline. CDR3 bases: TGTGCCAGCAGCTTAGCCGGGACCCGTATAAAGAACACTGAAGCTTTCTTT. Protein product: CASSLAGTRIKNTEAFF.

In DNA form, the CDR3 reads TGCGCCAGCAGTGAGTCGAAACTAGCGGGATCTCCAGATACGCAGTATTTT. Translation gives CASSESKLAGSPDTQYF. The rearrangement joins TRBV10-2 to TRBJ2-3; 10 bases align to TRBD2. The CDR3 runs to 17 residues. The V gene's germline CDR1 is WSHSY and CDR2 SAAADI. The ends lost 0 bases at V and 4 bases at J; junction bases unmatched: 7.

The chain carries TRBV2 and TRBJ1-2; the D gene is possibly TRBD1 (5 bases). Trimming stripped 0 bases from V and 6 bases from J, with 14 bases between. There are 15 residues in the CDR3. CDR1 and CDR2 (germline): SNHLY, FYNNEI. The DNA of the CDR3 is TGTGCCAGCAGTGAAGCGGGGGGGACGAAAAATGGCTACACCTTC. Translation gives CASSEAGGTKNGYTF. Variable domain in full (rest from reference TRBV2 and TRBJ1-2): EPEVTQTPSHQVTQMGQEVILRCVPISNHLYFYWYRQILGQKVEFLVSFYNNEISEKSEIFDDQFSVERPDGSNFTLKIRSTKLEDSAMYFCASSEAGGTKNGYTFGSGTRLTVV.

This clone was detected a few times. The chain is built from TRBV5-4 and TRBJ1-1; unclear D gene. The CDR3 is 14 amino acids. Germline lookup yields CDR1 SGHNT and CDR2 YYREEE (reference sequence). The V end was cut by 1 base, the J end by 4 bases, with 11 bases between. CDR3 in amino acids: CASSLSQLTTEAFF. CDR3 coding DNA: TGTGCCAGCAGCTTGAGTCAGCTAACCACTGAAGCTTTCTTT.